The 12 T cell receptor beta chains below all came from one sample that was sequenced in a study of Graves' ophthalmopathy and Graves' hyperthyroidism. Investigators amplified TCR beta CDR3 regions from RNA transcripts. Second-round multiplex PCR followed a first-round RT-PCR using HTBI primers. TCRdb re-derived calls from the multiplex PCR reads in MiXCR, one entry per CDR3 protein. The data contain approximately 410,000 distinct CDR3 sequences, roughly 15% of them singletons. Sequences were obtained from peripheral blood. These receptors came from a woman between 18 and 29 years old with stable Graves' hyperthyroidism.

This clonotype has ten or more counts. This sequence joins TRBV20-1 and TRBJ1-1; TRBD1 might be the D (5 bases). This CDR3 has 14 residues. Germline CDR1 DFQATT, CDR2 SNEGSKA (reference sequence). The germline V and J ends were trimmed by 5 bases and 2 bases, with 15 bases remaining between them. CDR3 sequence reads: CSADPQGINTEAFF. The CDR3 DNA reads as TGCAGTGCTGACCCCCAGGGAATAAACACTGAAGCTTTCTTT.

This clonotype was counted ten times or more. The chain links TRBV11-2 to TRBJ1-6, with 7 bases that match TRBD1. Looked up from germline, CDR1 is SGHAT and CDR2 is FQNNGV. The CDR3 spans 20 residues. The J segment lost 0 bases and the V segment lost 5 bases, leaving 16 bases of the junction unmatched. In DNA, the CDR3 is TGTGCCAGCAGCCAGGGGGGGGACGGCACGCGCCGCTCCTATAATTCACCCCTCCACTTT. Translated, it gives CASSQGGDGTRRSYNSPLHF.

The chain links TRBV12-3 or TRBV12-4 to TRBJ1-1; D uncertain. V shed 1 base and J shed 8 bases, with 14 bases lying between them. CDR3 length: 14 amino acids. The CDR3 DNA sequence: TGTGCCAGCAGTTTAGGTTGGGCAGAAAGAGAAGCTTTCTTT. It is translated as CASSLGWAEREAFF.

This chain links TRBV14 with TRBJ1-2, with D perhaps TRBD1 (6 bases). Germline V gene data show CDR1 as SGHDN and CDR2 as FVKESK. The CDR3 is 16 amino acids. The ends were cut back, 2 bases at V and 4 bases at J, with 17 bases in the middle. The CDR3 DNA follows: TGTGCCAGCAGCCAATACGGGGGGGGCCTCATCTATGGCTACACCTTC. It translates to CASSQYGGGLIYGYTF.

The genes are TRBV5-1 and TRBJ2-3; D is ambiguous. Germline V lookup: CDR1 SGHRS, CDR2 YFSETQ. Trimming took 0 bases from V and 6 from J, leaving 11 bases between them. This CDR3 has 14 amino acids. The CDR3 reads CASSLEVGADTQYF. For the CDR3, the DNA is TGCGCCAGCAGCTTGGAAGTTGGAGCCGATACGCAGTATTTT.

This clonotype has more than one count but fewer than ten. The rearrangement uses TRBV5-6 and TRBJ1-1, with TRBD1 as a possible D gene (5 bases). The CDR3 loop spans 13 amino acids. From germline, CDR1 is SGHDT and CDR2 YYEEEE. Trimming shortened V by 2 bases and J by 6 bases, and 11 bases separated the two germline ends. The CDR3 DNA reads TGTGCCAGCAGCTTCGGACATTCACCTGAAGCTTTCTTT. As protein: CASSFGHSPEAFF.

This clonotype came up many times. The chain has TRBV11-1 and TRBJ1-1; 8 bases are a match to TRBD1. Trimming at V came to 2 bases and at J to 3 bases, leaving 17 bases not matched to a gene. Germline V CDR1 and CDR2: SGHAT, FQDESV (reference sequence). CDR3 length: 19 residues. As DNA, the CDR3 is TGTGCCAGCAGCTTAATTTTGTCGACAGGGGATATCTCGGACACTGAAGCTTTCTTT. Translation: CASSLILSTGDISDTEAFF.

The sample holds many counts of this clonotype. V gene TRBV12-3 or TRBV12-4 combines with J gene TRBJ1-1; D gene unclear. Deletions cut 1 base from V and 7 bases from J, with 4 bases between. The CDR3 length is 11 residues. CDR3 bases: TGTGCCAGCAGTTTAGGGGATGAAGCTTTCTTT. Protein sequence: CASSLGDEAFF.

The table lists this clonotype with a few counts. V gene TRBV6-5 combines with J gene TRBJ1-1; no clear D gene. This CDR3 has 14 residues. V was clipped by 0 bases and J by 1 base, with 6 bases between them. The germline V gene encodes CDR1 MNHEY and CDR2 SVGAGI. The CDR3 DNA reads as TGTGCCAGCAGTTACTCGGCACAGAACACTGAAGCTTTCTTT. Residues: CASSYSAQNTEAFF.

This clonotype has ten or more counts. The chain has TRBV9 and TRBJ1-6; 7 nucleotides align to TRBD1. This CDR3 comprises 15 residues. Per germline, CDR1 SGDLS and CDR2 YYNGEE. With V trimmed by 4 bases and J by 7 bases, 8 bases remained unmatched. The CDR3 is CASSPRQGPNSPLHF. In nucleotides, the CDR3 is TGTGCCAGCAGCCCCCGACAGGGTCCGAATTCACCCCTCCACTTT.

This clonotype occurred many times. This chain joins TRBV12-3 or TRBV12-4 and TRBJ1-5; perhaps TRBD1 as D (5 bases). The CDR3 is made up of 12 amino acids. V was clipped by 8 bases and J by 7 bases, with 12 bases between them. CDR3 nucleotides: TGTGCCAGCGGGGCCGTAGGACAGCCCCAGCATTTT. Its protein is CASGAVGQPQHF.

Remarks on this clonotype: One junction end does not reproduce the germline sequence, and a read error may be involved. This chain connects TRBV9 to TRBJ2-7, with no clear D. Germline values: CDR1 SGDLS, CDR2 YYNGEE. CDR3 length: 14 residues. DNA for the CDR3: TGTGCCAGCAGCGTAGGGGCTTTCTCCTACGATCAGTACTTC. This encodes CASSVGAFSYDQYF.